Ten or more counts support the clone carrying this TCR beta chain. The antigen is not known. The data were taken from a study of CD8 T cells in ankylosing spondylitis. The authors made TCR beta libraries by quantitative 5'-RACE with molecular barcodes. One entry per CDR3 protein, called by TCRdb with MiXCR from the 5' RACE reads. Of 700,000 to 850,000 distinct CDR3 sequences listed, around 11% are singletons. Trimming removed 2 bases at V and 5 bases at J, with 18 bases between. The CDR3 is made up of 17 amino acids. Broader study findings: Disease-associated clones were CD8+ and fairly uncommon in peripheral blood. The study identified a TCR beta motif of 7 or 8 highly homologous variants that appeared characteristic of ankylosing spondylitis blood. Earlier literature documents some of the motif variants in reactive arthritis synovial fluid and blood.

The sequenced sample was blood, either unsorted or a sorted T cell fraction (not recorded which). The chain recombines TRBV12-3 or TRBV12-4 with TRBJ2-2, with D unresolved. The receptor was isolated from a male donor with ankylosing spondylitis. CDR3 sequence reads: CASSLSSWVVGTGELFF. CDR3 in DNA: TGTGCCAGCAGTTTATCATCGTGGGTCGTAGGGACCGGGGAGCTGTTTTTT.